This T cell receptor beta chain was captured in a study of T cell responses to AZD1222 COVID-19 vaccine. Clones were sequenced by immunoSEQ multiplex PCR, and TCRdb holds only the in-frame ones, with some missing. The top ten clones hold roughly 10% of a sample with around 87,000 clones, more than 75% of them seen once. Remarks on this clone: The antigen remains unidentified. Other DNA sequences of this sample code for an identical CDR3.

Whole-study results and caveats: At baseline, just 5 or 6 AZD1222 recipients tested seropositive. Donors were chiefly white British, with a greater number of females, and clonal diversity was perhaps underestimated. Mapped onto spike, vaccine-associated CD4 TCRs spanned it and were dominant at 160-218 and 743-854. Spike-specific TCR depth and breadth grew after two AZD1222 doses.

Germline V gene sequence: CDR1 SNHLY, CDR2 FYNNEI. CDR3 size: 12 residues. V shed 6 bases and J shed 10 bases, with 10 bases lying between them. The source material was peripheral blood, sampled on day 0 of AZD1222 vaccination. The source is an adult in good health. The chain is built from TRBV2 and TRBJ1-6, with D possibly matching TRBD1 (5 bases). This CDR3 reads CASRGDRSPLHF. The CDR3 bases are TGTGCCAGCAGAGGGGATCGATCACCCCTCCACTTT.